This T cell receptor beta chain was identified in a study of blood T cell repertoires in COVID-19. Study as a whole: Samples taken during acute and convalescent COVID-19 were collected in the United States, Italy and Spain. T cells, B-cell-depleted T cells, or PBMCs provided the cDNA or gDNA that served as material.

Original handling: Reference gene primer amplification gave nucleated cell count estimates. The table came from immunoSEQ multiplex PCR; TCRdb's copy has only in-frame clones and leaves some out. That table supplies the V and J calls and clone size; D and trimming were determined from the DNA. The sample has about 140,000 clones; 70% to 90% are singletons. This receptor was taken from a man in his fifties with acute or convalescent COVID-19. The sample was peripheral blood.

CDR3 residues: CASSSPGMGSYEQYF. DNA for the CDR3: TGTGCCAGCAGTTCGCCCGGGATGGGCTCCTACGAGCAGTACTTC. This sequence joins TRBV6-5 and TRBJ2-7; D possibly corresponds to TRBD2 (5 bases). The CDR3 loop spans 15 amino acids. Germline V CDR1 and CDR2: MNHEY, SVGAGI. Between the trimmed V and J ends, which lost 4 bases and 0 bases, there was a span of 13 bases.